The 21 T cell receptor beta chains in this list originate from one sample, sequenced in a study of T cell repertoires in aging, cancer and after chemotherapy. A mixed TRB-A/B primer pool amplified rearranged TRB by multiplex touch-down PCR. TCRdb passed the multiplex PCR reads through MiXCR, listing each CDR3 protein once. The sample records 3,000 or so distinct CDR3 sequences, around 30% being singletons. Amplification of TCR beta used genomic DNA extracted from peripheral blood. Sequences were obtained from blood. Receptors originate from a human donor in good health.

CDR3 loop: CASSSGQDTMNTEAFF. In nucleotides, the CDR3 is TGCGCCAGCAGCTCTGGACAAGACACCATGAACACTGAAGCTTTCTTT. The rearrangement joins TRBV5-1 to TRBJ1-1; maybe TRBD1 (5 bases). The CDR3 is 16 amino acids. Per the germline V gene, CDR1 is SGHRS and CDR2 is YFSETQ. The V gene lost 3 bases and the J gene lost 0 bases, with 15 bases spanning the gap. The complete variable domain, with remaining parts taken from reference TRBV5-1 and TRBJ1-1, reads KAGVTQTPRYLIKTRGQQVTLSCSPISGHRSVSWYQQTPGQGLQFLFEYFSETQRNKGNFPGRFSGRQFSNSRSEMNVSTLELGDSALYLCASSSGQDTMNTEAFFGQGTRLTVV.

This clonotype was detected a few times. J is TRBJ2-1 and V is TRBV24-1; D remains unclear. Trimming took off 5 bases at V and 0 bases at J, with 13 bases between the two ends. The CDR3 extends over 16 amino acids. Germline V gene data show CDR1 as KGHDR and CDR2 as SFDVKD. The CDR3: CATSGAAVDSYNEQFF. The DNA for the CDR3 is TGTGCCACCAGTGGGGCGGCGGTAGACTCCTACAATGAGCAGTTCTTC.

In this sample, this clonotype is medium-sized. This chain joins TRBV5-6 and TRBJ2-7; D is perhaps TRBD1 (6 bases). Trimming stripped 4 bases from V and 3 bases from J, with 17 bases between. Looked up from germline, CDR1 is SGHDT and CDR2 is YYEEEE. The CDR3 spans 15 residues. The CDR3 DNA reads TGTGCCAGCAGCATGGCCCTCAGGGGAGACTACGAGCAGTACTTC. Translation: CASSMALRGDYEQYF.

The V and J genes are TRBV5-6 and TRBJ2-1, with 12 bases identical to TRBD2. The CDR3 has 15 amino acids. The V segment lost 2 bases and the J segment 12 bases; nucleotides outside the gene matches: 9. Germline V gives CDR1 SGHDT, CDR2 YYEEEE. The CDR3 nucleotides are TGTGCCAGCAGCTTTCTAGCGGGAGGGTCTCCCGGGCAGTTCTTC. Translation gives CASSFLAGGSPGQFF. Based on the CDR3 plus reference TRBV5-6 and TRBJ2-1, the full variable domain is DAGVTQSPTHLIKTRGQQVTLRCSPKSGHDTVSWYQQALGQGPQFIFQYYEEEERQRGNFPDRFSGHQFPNYSSELNVNALLLGDSALYLCASSFLAGGSPGQFFGPGTRLTVL.

This clonotype ranks as medium-sized. The gene calls are TRBV15 and TRBJ2-1; D tentatively reads TRBD1 or TRBD2 (5 bases each). The CDR3 is 12 residues long. V lost 8 bases and J lost 7, with 12 bases in between. Germline-derived CDR1 and CDR2 are LNHNV and YYDKDF (reference sequence). The CDR3 bases are TGTGCCACCGGGACGGGGCAAAATGAGCAGTTCTTC. It encodes CATGTGQNEQFF.

The rearrangement uses TRBV5-1 and TRBJ2-7; D tentatively reads TRBD1 or TRBD2 (5 bases each). The V end was cut by 4 bases, the J end by 5 bases, with 16 bases between. CDR1 is SGHRS, CDR2 YFSETQ, per germline. This CDR3 contains 14 residues. The CDR3 nucleotides are TGCGCCAGCAGCACGGGACCATTTTCCAACGAGCAGTACTTC. Residues: CASSTGPFSNEQYF.

Turning to this clonotype: This may be a read error, as it is one base from a much larger clone. The chain uses TRBV27 and TRBJ1-5; D is unclear. V was pared by 1 base and J by 7 bases, with 8 bases between. Germline CDR1 is MNHEY and CDR2 is SMNVEV (reference sequence). The CDR3 is made up of 13 amino acids. Here the CDR3 DNA reads TGTGCCAGCAGTTTATTGGGCTGGCAGCCCCAGCATTTT. It encodes CASSLLGWQPQHF.

The V gene is TRBV24-1, the J gene TRBJ1-3; D gene uncertain. Germline CDR1 and CDR2: KGHDR and SFDVKD. This CDR3 has 13 residues. V was pared by 6 bases and J by 3 bases, with 8 bases between. CDR3 sequence reads: CATSNVGGNTIYF. CDR3 DNA: TGTGCCACCAGTAACGTGGGTGGAAACACCATATATTTT.

Notes on this clonotype: Because the CDR3 is missing its conserved closing phenylalanine or tryptophan, this is likely a read error. V usage is TRBV6-5 and J usage is TRBJ2-3, with TRBD1 identical over 8 bases. Germline assignment: CDR1 MNHEY and CDR2 SVGAGI. There are 16 residues in the CDR3. The CDR3 bases are TGTGCCACCAGTGACCTCGGACAGGGAGACACAGATACGCAGTATATT. Its translation: CATSDLGQGDTDTQYI.

In this sample, this clonotype is medium-sized (0.01 to 0.1%). The CDR3 DNA reads TGTGCCAGCAGAAGGACTGCTAGCTCCTACGAGCAGTACTTC. Protein sequence: CASRRTASSYEQYF. The chain recombines TRBV6-5 with TRBJ2-7; D might be TRBD2 (5 bases). Per the germline V gene, CDR1 is MNHEY and CDR2 is SVGAGI. V was trimmed by 6 bases and J by 0 bases, leaving 12 bases between them. The CDR3 spans 14 residues.

By its share, this clonotype is large (0.1 to 1%). The V call is TRBV29-1, the J call TRBJ2-1; 7 bases match TRBD1. This CDR3 comprises 13 residues. Germline trimming cut 7 bases from V and 2 bases from J; bases unmatched to any gene: 5. The germline gives CDR1 SQVTM, CDR2 ANQGSEA. CDR3 DNA: TGCAGCGCTGGGACAGCAACCTACAATGAGCAGTTCTTC. Amino acids: CSAGTATYNEQFF.

By sample fraction, this clonotype is medium-sized. The J gene is TRBJ2-7, the V gene TRBV12-3 or TRBV12-4; 8 nucleotides agree with TRBD1. This CDR3 has 15 amino acids. The V and J ends lost 3 bases and 3 bases, in that order; junction bases with no gene match: 7. The CDR3 here is CASSLGTGGFYEQYF. The CDR3 DNA is TGTGCCAGCAGTTTGGGGACAGGTGGTTTCTACGAGCAGTACTTC.

This clonotype is termed medium-sized. The chain employs TRBV6-5 and TRBJ2-7; the match to TRBD1 covers 10 bases. The V and J ends lost 6 bases and 2 bases, in that order; junction bases with no gene match: 4. CDR1 is MNHEY and CDR2 is SVGAGI in the germline V gene. This CDR3 is built from 14 residues. The CDR3 coding sequence is TGTGCCAGCAGACGCGGACAGGGGGCCTACGAGCAGTACTTC. Its protein product is CASRRGQGAYEQYF.

Remarks on this clonotype: It may be a read error: a sequence one base away is much more abundant. This chain joins TRBV13 and TRBJ2-7; D is unresolved. With 6 bases removed from V and 1 base from J, the gap between germline ends came to 16 bases. This CDR3 spans 15 amino acids. Looked up from germline, CDR1 is PRHDT and CDR2 is FYEKMQ (reference sequence). The CDR3 region has the DNA TGTGCCAGCAGTTACTCGATTAAGAGTTCCTACGAGCAGTACTTC. This codes for CASSYSIKSSYEQYF.

This clonotype was detected only a few times. V gene TRBV12-3 or TRBV12-4 combines with J gene TRBJ2-7, with no clear D. Deletions cut 2 bases from V and 2 bases from J, with 16 bases between. This CDR3 spans 16 amino acids. The DNA for the CDR3 is TGTGCCAGCAGTTTAACCGGTAGGGCTCTGACCTACGAGCAGTACTTC. This sequence encodes CASSLTGRALTYEQYF.

This clonotype is classed as medium-sized. The chain uses TRBV6-1 and TRBJ1-1; 7 nucleotides match TRBD1. The CDR3 is 17 amino acids. In germline, CDR1 is MNHNS, CDR2 SASEGT. With 5 bases clipped from V and 4 bases from J, the junction kept 16 bases outside the gene matches. CDR3 in amino acids: CASSLLPLGQDRTEAFF. DNA of the CDR3: TGTGCCAGCAGTTTACTACCCCTCGGACAGGATCGCACTGAAGCTTTCTTT.

The genes are TRBV11-3 and TRBJ2-3; either TRBD1 or TRBD2 may supply D (5 bases each). The CDR3 covers 16 residues. The germline gives CDR1 SGHNT, CDR2 YENEEA. V was trimmed by 5 bases and J by 2 bases, leaving 17 bases between them. The CDR3 is CASSPFMGPATDTQYF. The CDR3 DNA reads as TGTGCCAGCAGCCCCTTTATGGGACCGGCCACAGATACGCAGTATTTT.

This chain joins TRBV28 and TRBJ1-5; 8 bases agree with TRBD1. Germline values: CDR1 MDHEN, CDR2 SYDVKM. The CDR3 spans 16 residues. Unmatched junction bases numbered 8, after V lost 5 bases and J lost 2 bases. The CDR3 region has the DNA TGTGCCAGCAGTCTCGGACAGGGAAGAGGCAATCAGCCCCAGCATTTT. Protein: CASSLGQGRGNQPQHF.

There are a few counts of this clonotype. One junction end disagrees with the germline gene, perhaps due to a read error. The chain links TRBV5-6 to TRBJ2-3, with 8 bases fitting TRBD2. Germline CDR1 is SGHDT and CDR2 is YYEEEE. The CDR3 extends over 15 amino acids. The CDR3 region has the DNA TGCGCCAGCAGCTTTGGAGCGGGAGAGGTATCTGCGCAGTATTTT. It encodes CASSFGAGEVSAQYF. The full variable domain, with the rest looked up from reference TRBV5-6 and TRBJ2-3, is DAGVTQSPTHLIKTRGQQVTLRCSPKSGHDTVSWYQQALGQGPQFIFQYYEEEERQRGNFPDRFSGHQFPNYSSELNVNALLLGDSALYLCASSFGAGEVSAQYFGPGTRLTVL.

This rearrangement joins TRBV10-1 to TRBJ2-3; no reliable D call. The V gene's germline CDR1 is WNHNN and CDR2 SYGVQD (reference sequence). The V and J ends lost 0 bases and 4 bases respectively, with 11 bases between them. This CDR3 region has 15 residues. The CDR3 sequence is CASSESGDGADTQYF. As DNA, the CDR3 is TGCGCCAGCAGTGAGTCTGGAGATGGCGCAGATACGCAGTATTTT.

This clonotype qualifies as medium-sized. The gene calls are TRBV12-3 or TRBV12-4 and TRBJ1-2, with unresolved D. The length of the CDR3 is 14 residues. Trimming removed 1 base at V and 8 bases at J, with 14 bases between. The CDR3 protein is CASSLVLGLNGYTF. The CDR3 DNA follows: TGTGCCAGCAGTTTAGTCCTCGGACTGAACGGCTACACCTTC.